The 4 T cell receptor beta chains reported below all come from one sample, sequenced in a study of blood T cell repertoires in COVID-19. Using immunoSEQ multiplex PCR, the repertoire was profiled, and TCRdb retains in-frame clones only, with some absent. The sample carries around 180,000 clones, approximately 80% recorded once. The sequenced sample was peripheral blood. These receptor sequences come from an elderly woman with COVID-19, enrolled during active disease.

The gene calls are TRBV28 and TRBJ1-2, with TRBD1 identical over 8 bases. The CDR3 is 16 residues long. V dropped 6 bases and J dropped 0; count of bases not matched to a gene: 9. Germline CDR1 reads MDHEN; CDR2 reads SYDVKM. CDR3 residues: CASSRPSDRANYGYTF. In DNA, the CDR3 is TGTGCCAGCAGCCGACCCTCGGACAGGGCTAACTATGGCTACACCTTC.

In this sample, this clone turned up a few times. The rearrangement links TRBV7-2 to TRBJ2-7; tentative D call: TRBD2 (5 bases). The CDR3 runs 14 residues. Per the germline V gene, CDR1 is SGHTA and CDR2 is FQGNSA. Trimming left V 5 bases short and J 3 bases short, with 14 bases between. The CDR3 bases are TGTGCCAGCAGCCCTAGCCCCCCTGGCTACGAGCAGTACTTC. Protein sequence: CASSPSPPGYEQYF. The complete variable domain, with remaining parts taken from reference TRBV7-2 and TRBJ2-7, reads GAGVSQSPSNKVTEKGKDVELRCDPISGHTALYWYRQSLGQGLEFLIYFQGNSAPDKSGLPSDRFSAERTGGSVSTLTIQRTQQEDSAVYLCASSPSPPGYEQYFGPGTRLTVT.

The chain employs TRBV5-4 and TRBJ2-7, with TRBD2 matching 14 bases. The V segment lost 4 bases and the J segment 6 bases; nucleotides outside the gene matches: 6. This CDR3 contains 15 residues. Germline V gives CDR1 SGHNT, CDR2 YYREEE (reference sequence). The CDR3 coding sequence is TGTGCCAGCAGCCCGGGACTAGCGGGAGCCATCGAGCAGTACTTC. This gives the protein CASSPGLAGAIEQYF.

This clone has more than one count but fewer than ten. The chain recombines TRBV7-8 with TRBJ1-4; 7 bases align to TRBD1. V shed 1 base and J 5 bases; nucleotides not matched to a gene: 4. Germline V CDR1 and CDR2: SGHVS, FQNEAQ. CDR3 length: 15 amino acids. The CDR3 loop is CASSLGWTGNEKLFF. The DNA of the CDR3 is TGTGCCAGCAGCTTAGGATGGACAGGAAATGAAAAACTGTTTTTT. The entire variable domain, with the rest obtained from reference TRBV7-8 and TRBJ1-4, is as follows: GAGVSQSPRYKVAKRGQDVALRCDPISGHVSLFWYQQALGQGPEFLTYFQNEAQLDKSGLPSDRFFAERPEGSVSTLKIQRTQQEDSAVYLCASSLGWTGNEKLFFGSGTQLSVL.